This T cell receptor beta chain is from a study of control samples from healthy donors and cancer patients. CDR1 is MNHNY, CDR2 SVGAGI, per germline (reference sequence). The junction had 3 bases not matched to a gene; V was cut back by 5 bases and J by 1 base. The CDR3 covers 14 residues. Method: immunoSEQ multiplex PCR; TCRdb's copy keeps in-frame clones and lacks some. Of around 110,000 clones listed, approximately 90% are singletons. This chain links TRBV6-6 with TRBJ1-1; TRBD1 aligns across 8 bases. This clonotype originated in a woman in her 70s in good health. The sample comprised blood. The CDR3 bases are TGTGCCAGCAGTCCGGGACAGGAGAACACTGAAGCTTTCTTT. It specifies CASSPGQENTEAFF.